The 5 T cell receptor beta chains in this list originate from one sample, sequenced in a study of blood T cell repertoires in COVID-19. TCRdb's table, derived via immunoSEQ multiplex PCR, lists solely in-frame clones and lacks some. This repertoire shows over 200,000 clones, roughly 87% found once; its top ten account for about a tenth. Sequencing input: PBMCs or T cells enriched from blood (not recorded which). These receptors were taken from a man aged 18 to 35 with acute COVID-19.

The rearrangement joins TRBV6-4 to TRBJ2-1, with 7 bases lining up with TRBD2. V was clipped by 1 base and J by 3 bases; unmatched bases: 15. This CDR3 region has 19 residues. The V gene's germline CDR1 is MRHNA and CDR2 SNTAGT. DNA for the CDR3: TGTGCCAGCAGTGACTTTGCGAGGTCTTCTAGCGGTAACTACAATGAGCAGTTCTTC. Protein product: CASSDFARSSSGNYNEQFF.

The chain combines TRBV12-5 with TRBJ2-7; 9 bases are shared with TRBD1. V lost 6 bases, J lost 2 bases, and 5 bases stayed unmatched. The CDR3 has 14 amino acids. CDR1 LGHNT and CDR2 FRNRAP come from the germline V gene. The CDR3 here is CASGLRQGAYEQYF. The CDR3 DNA follows: TGTGCTAGTGGACTTCGACAGGGGGCCTACGAGCAGTACTTC.

This chain uses TRBV28 with TRBJ1-1, with D maybe TRBD1 (5 bases). Deletions cut 6 bases from V and 3 bases from J, with 17 bases between. The germline gives CDR1 MDHEN, CDR2 SYDVKM. The CDR3 totals 15 residues. This CDR3 reads CASRVLGGADTEAFF. CDR3 DNA: TGTGCCAGCAGAGTCCTCGGGGGTGCGGACACTGAAGCTTTCTTT. Full variable domain (outside the CDR3, taken from reference TRBV28 and TRBJ1-1): DVKVTQSSRYLVKRTGEKVFLECVQDMDHENMFWYRQDPGLGLRLIYFSYDVKMKEKGDIPEGYSVSREKKERFSLILESASTNQTSMYLCASRVLGGADTEAFFGQGTRLTVV.

The gene calls are TRBV7-8 and TRBJ1-3; the D is unclear. This CDR3 is 16 amino acids long. From germline, CDR1 is SGHVS and CDR2 FQNEAQ. Trimming stripped 2 bases from V and 2 bases from J, with 13 bases between. The CDR3 reads CASSLQRLTTGNTIYF. DNA for the CDR3: TGTGCCAGCAGCTTACAAAGACTGACGACTGGAAACACCATATATTTT.

This chain uses TRBV2 with TRBJ1-4; TRBD1 might be the D (6 bases). Trimming removed 4 bases at V and 4 bases at J, with 10 bases between. Germline V CDR1 and CDR2: SNHLY, FYNNEI. The CDR3 is made up of 14 amino acids. In nucleotides, the CDR3 is TGTGCCAGCAGTGCGGACAGCATTAATGAAAAACTGTTTTTT. This codes for CASSADSINEKLFF.